Listed here are 32 T cell receptor beta chains from one sample, sequenced in a study of blood T cell repertoires in COVID-19. Using immunoSEQ multiplex PCR, the repertoire was profiled, and TCRdb retains in-frame clones only, with some absent. The profile covers 200,000 to 250,000 clones, with less than 90% appearing a single time and roughly 2.4% taken by the ten largest. The specimen sequenced was peripheral blood. These receptors were obtained from a woman between 50 and 59 years old with acute or convalescent COVID-19.

This chain connects TRBV11-1 to TRBJ2-1; 8 bases are shared with TRBD1. Germline assignment: CDR1 SGHAT and CDR2 FQDESV (reference sequence). The CDR3 runs 16 residues. J lost 8 bases, V lost 3 bases, and 12 bases had no gene match. The CDR3 region has the DNA TGTGCCAGCAGCTTCATCGCTGGGACAGGAGCCGATGAGCAGTTCTTC. This encodes CASSFIAGTGADEQFF.

This rearrangement joins TRBV3-1 (or the pseudogene TRBV3-2) to TRBJ2-7, with 12 bases lining up with TRBD2. V trimming: 4 bases; J trimming: 7 bases; junction bases outside the gene matches: 5. CDR3 size: 14 residues. Germline lookup yields CDR1 LGHDT and CDR2 YNNKEL (reference sequence). The CDR3, as DNA: TGTGCCAGCAGCCCCCTAGCGGGAGGGAGGGAGCAGTACTTC. Protein sequence: CASSPLAGGREQYF.

The chain joins TRBV5-1 to TRBJ2-7; 9 bases line up with TRBD1. This CDR3 region has 15 residues. V was clipped by 4 bases and J by 1 base; unmatched bases: 6. Germline CDR1 reads SGHRS; CDR2 reads YFSETQ. CDR3: CASSPVGTGSYEQYF. The CDR3 DNA is TGCGCCAGCAGCCCGGTCGGGACAGGGTCCTACGAGCAGTACTTC.

V gene TRBV5-1 combines with J gene TRBJ2-2; TRBD1 matches at 8 bases. V was clipped by 3 bases and J by 0 bases; unmatched bases: 7. CDR3 length: 17 amino acids. CDR1 SGHRS and CDR2 YFSETQ come from the germline V gene. This chain's CDR3 is CASSSDRGPANTGELFF. In nucleotides, the CDR3 is TGCGCCAGCAGCTCCGACAGGGGCCCCGCGAACACCGGGGAGCTGTTTTTT.

The rearrangement joins TRBV11-3 to TRBJ2-7, with D perhaps TRBD2 (6 bases). The CDR3 is made up of 17 amino acids. The ends were cut back, 4 bases at V and 3 bases at J, with 22 bases in the middle. Germline CDR1 SGHNT, CDR2 YENEEA. The CDR3 reads CASSSHQYGTLIYEQYF. In DNA form, the CDR3 reads TGTGCCAGCAGCTCCCATCAGTATGGGACTCTAATCTACGAGCAGTACTTC.

A few counts support this clone. This chain links TRBV15 with TRBJ1-5; 8 bases map to TRBD1. CDR1 and CDR2 from the germline V gene are LNHNV and YYDKDF (reference sequence). V trimming: 5 bases; J trimming: 0 bases; junction bases outside the gene matches: 15. CDR3 length: 19 residues. The CDR3 DNA sequence: TGTGCCACCAGCGGGCGGCCGGGACAGGTTCCTCATAGCAATCAGCCCCAGCATTTT. Residues: CATSGRPGQVPHSNQPQHF.

This rearrangement joins TRBV7-2 to TRBJ2-7; perhaps TRBD1 as D (6 bases). V lost 3 bases and J lost 4, with 13 bases in between. Germline CDR1 and CDR2: SGHTA and FQGNSA. The CDR3 totals 14 residues. CDR3 in DNA: TGTGCCAGCAGCTTCAACAGGGATTCTTACGAGCAGTACTTC. Amino acid sequence: CASSFNRDSYEQYF.

This rearrangement joins TRBV5-1 to TRBJ1-5; no clear D gene. CDR3 length equals 13 residues. Germline loops: CDR1 SGHRS, CDR2 YFSETQ. Deletions cut 0 bases from V and 4 bases from J, with 5 bases between. CDR3 region: CASSLERNQPQHF. The DNA for the CDR3 is TGCGCCAGCAGCTTGGAGAGAAATCAGCCCCAGCATTTT.

This clone was detected only once. The V call is TRBV12-5, the J call TRBJ2-2; TRBD1 matches at 7 bases. Per germline, CDR1 LGHNT and CDR2 FRNRAP. With V trimmed by 3 bases and J by 5 bases, 6 bases remained unmatched. CDR3 length: 15 amino acids. Here the CDR3 reads CASGFPGGRTGELFF. The CDR3 DNA sequence: TGTGCTAGTGGTTTCCCAGGGGGTAGAACCGGGGAGCTGTTTTTT.

This chain's CDR3 is CASSPGQNIGYTF. Here the CDR3 DNA reads TGTGCCAGCAGCCCGGGACAGAACATTGGCTACACCTTC. This sequence joins TRBV7-9 and TRBJ1-2, with 7 nucleotides matching TRBD1. After removal of 5 bases from V and 7 bases from J, the junction contained 7 bases not matched to a gene. This CDR3 has 13 amino acids. In germline, CDR1 is SEHNR, CDR2 FQNEAQ (reference sequence). Full variable domain (rest looked up from reference TRBV7-9 and TRBJ1-2): DTGVSQNPRHKITKRGQNVTFRCDPISEHNRLYWYRQTLGQGPEFLTYFQNEAQLEKSRLLSDRFSAERPKGSFSTLEIQRTEQGDSAMYLCASSPGQNIGYTFGSGTRLTVV.

This clone was found a few times. The sample contains more than one DNA sequence encoding this CDR3. The rearrangement uses TRBV11-2 and TRBJ1-2; 9 bases are shared with TRBD1. V lost 1 base to trimming and J lost 2 bases; unmatched junction nucleotides: 2. The CDR3 has 15 residues. Germline CDR1 and CDR2: SGHAT and FQNNGV. The CDR3 loop is CASSLAGTGNYGYTF. CDR3 coding DNA: TGTGCCAGCAGCTTAGCCGGGACAGGGAACTATGGCTACACCTTC.

The chain has TRBV27 and TRBJ1-6; 7 bases map to TRBD1. The CDR3 totals 15 residues. V was pared by 4 bases and J by 6 bases, with 6 bases of the junction left unmatched. Germline V gene data show CDR1 as MNHEY and CDR2 as SMNVEV (reference sequence). CDR3: CASSYTGVSNSPLHF. CDR3 coding DNA: TGTGCCAGCAGTTACACAGGGGTGAGTAATTCACCCCTCCACTTT.

The rearrangement uses TRBV11-1 and TRBJ2-7; D gene ambiguous. V lost 0 bases and J lost 7, with 13 bases in between. Germline CDR1 is SGHAT and CDR2 is FQDESV (reference sequence). This CDR3 region has 14 residues. CDR3 in amino acids: CASSLATYSEEQYF. In nucleotides, the CDR3 is TGTGCCAGCAGCTTAGCCACCTATTCGGAGGAGCAGTACTTC.

The chain links TRBV6-2 or TRBV6-3 to TRBJ1-1, with D tentatively TRBD1 (6 bases). V lost 5 bases and J lost 5, with 15 bases in between. Germline-derived CDR1 and CDR2 are MNHEY and SVGEGT. The CDR3 spans 14 residues. CDR3 residues: CASSNRGAGTEAFF. Written as DNA, the CDR3 is TGTGCCAGCAGTAACCGGGGGGCTGGGACTGAAGCTTTCTTT.

This clone has a single count. The gene calls are TRBV5-1 and TRBJ2-7; D is perhaps TRBD2 (5 bases). The CDR3 sequence is 16 residues long. V was trimmed by 0 bases and J by 5 bases, leaving 18 bases between them. Germline V gene sequence: CDR1 SGHRS, CDR2 YFSETQ. The CDR3: CASSLAGVARPNEQYF. Written as DNA, the CDR3 is TGCGCCAGCAGCTTGGCCGGGGTAGCCAGACCGAACGAGCAGTACTTC. Complete variable domain (other parts from reference TRBV5-1 and TRBJ2-7): KAGVTQTPRYLIKTRGQQVTLSCSPISGHRSVSWYQQTPGQGLQFLFEYFSETQRNKGNFPGRFSGRQFSNSRSEMNVSTLELGDSALYLCASSLAGVARPNEQYFGPGTRLTVT.

The chain is built from TRBV7-2 and TRBJ1-3; 7 nucleotides agree with TRBD1. Germline lookup yields CDR1 SGHTA and CDR2 FQGNSA. This CDR3 region has 15 residues. V dropped 3 bases and J dropped 2; count of bases not matched to a gene: 4. The CDR3 coding sequence is TGTGCCAGCAGCTTCACAGGGGCTCCTGGAAACACCATATATTTT. Protein sequence: CASSFTGAPGNTIYF.

The V gene is TRBV7-2, the J gene TRBJ2-1; weak D call: TRBD2 (6 bases). Per the germline V gene, CDR1 is SGHTA and CDR2 is FQGNSA. V was clipped by 7 bases and J by 1 base, with 11 bases between them. CDR3 size: 14 residues. The CDR3 bases are TGTGCCAGCACACCCCGGGGGTCCTACAATGAGCAGTTCTTC. It is translated as CASTPRGSYNEQFF.

J is TRBJ1-2 and V is TRBV7-2, with TRBD1 matching over 9 bases. Trimming at V came to 3 bases and at J to 4 bases, leaving 6 bases not matched to a gene. The CDR3 loop spans 15 amino acids. Per germline, CDR1 SGHTA and CDR2 FQGNSA. The CDR3: CASSLAPGQGYGYTF. The CDR3 DNA is TGTGCCAGCAGCTTGGCCCCGGGACAGGGCTATGGCTACACCTTC.

This clone was detected only once. The chain recombines TRBV11-3 with TRBJ2-7, with D unresolved. Trimming pared 0 bases from V and 3 bases from J, leaving 9 bases between. The CDR3 spans 14 residues. CDR1 SGHNT and CDR2 YENEEA come from the germline V gene. The CDR3 DNA reads TGTGCCAGCAGCTTAGAGGTCAGTGGCTACGAGCAGTACTTC. The encoded protein is CASSLEVSGYEQYF.

The rearrangement links TRBV7-2 to TRBJ1-5; 8 bases fit TRBD1. This CDR3 is built from 15 residues. Germline assignment: CDR1 SGHTA and CDR2 FQGNSA. The V gene end was trimmed by 0 bases and the J gene end by 6 bases; junction bases not matched to a gene: 4. CDR3 sequence reads: CASSLAGGQGQPQHF. The CDR3 DNA reads as TGTGCCAGCAGCTTAGCGGGCGGACAGGGTCAGCCCCAGCATTTT.

The V and J genes are TRBV7-9 and TRBJ1-3; 7 bases map to TRBD1. This CDR3 region has 16 residues. Trimming took 0 bases from V and 2 from J; bases not matched to a gene: 4. Germline V gene data show CDR1 as SEHNR and CDR2 as FQNEAQ (reference sequence). The CDR3 loop reads CASSLADRYPGNTIYF. As DNA, the CDR3 is TGTGCCAGCAGCTTAGCGGACAGGTACCCTGGAAACACCATATATTTT.

This clone was observed a single time. This sequence joins TRBV27 and TRBJ2-3, with D perhaps matching TRBD2 (6 bases). The CDR3 has 16 residues. The V gene lost 6 bases and the J gene lost 2 bases, with 18 bases spanning the gap. Germline V gene sequence: CDR1 MNHEY, CDR2 SMNVEV (reference sequence). The CDR3 reads CASSQSGDLYTDTQYF. The CDR3, as DNA: TGTGCCAGCAGCCAGTCGGGGGACCTTTACACAGATACGCAGTATTTT.

The rearrangement links TRBV9 to TRBJ2-1; 10 bases line up with TRBD2. Germline CDR1 SGDLS, CDR2 YYNGEE. J lost 3 bases, V lost 4 bases, and 7 bases had no gene match. This CDR3 comprises 16 residues. CDR3 coding DNA: TGTGCCAGCAGCCTCGGGGGACTAGCGATCTACAATGAGCAGTTCTTC. Translated, it gives CASSLGGLAIYNEQFF.

CDR3 in amino acids: CASSLVESNEKLFF. The CDR3 DNA reads as TGTGCCAGCAGCTTAGTGGAGAGTAATGAAAAACTGTTTTTT. The chain carries TRBV7-9 and TRBJ1-4; D call uncertain. V lost 1 base, J lost 4 bases, and 7 bases lay in between. Germline V CDR1 and CDR2: SEHNR, FQNEAQ (reference sequence). The CDR3 spans 14 residues.

Notes on this clone: An end of the junction differs from the germline gene, which may be a read error. CDR3 sequence: CAGSLESYNEQFF. CDR3 bases: TGTGCCGGCAGCCTAGAGAGCTACAATGAGCAGTTCTTC. The gene calls are TRBV6-5 and TRBJ2-1; D gene unclear. The germline gives CDR1 MNHEY, CDR2 SVGAGI. CDR3 length: 13 amino acids.

CDR3 residues: CASSSRTSGTDTQYF. Here the CDR3 DNA reads TGTGCCAGCAGCTCCCGGACTAGCGGTACAGATACGCAGTATTTT. The rearrangement uses TRBV7-2 and TRBJ2-3; 10 bases map to TRBD2. Germline assignment: CDR1 SGHTA and CDR2 FQGNSA. There are 15 residues in the CDR3. Unmatched junction bases numbered 4, after V lost 4 bases and J lost 3 bases.

The chain employs TRBV4-3 and TRBJ2-2, with D tentatively TRBD1 (5 bases). CDR3 length: 14 amino acids. V shed 0 bases and J shed 5 bases, with 7 bases lying between them. CDR1 LGHNA and CDR2 YSLEER come from the germline V gene. CDR3 residues: CASSQDRATGELFF. The CDR3 DNA reads TGCGCCAGCAGCCAAGACAGGGCGACCGGGGAGCTGTTTTTT.

The V gene is TRBV5-6, the J gene TRBJ2-5; TRBD2 matches at 14 bases. Germline V gene lookup returns CDR1 SGHDT and CDR2 YYEEEE. The length of the CDR3 is 18 residues. J lost 6 bases, V lost 1 base, and 11 bases had no gene match. The CDR3 coding sequence is TGTGCCAGCAGCTTGCGACTAGCGGGGGGGCCAGGGTCAAAGACCCAGTACTTC. It encodes CASSLRLAGGPGSKTQYF.

The chain has TRBV4-2 and TRBJ2-7, with D unclear. Germline V lookup: CDR1 LGHNA, CDR2 YNFKEQ. Trimming pared 4 bases from V and 7 bases from J, leaving 11 bases between. This CDR3 is built from 12 residues. DNA for the CDR3: TGTGCCAGCAGCCCCTTCGGGTTGGAGCAGTACTTC. It yields the protein CASSPFGLEQYF.

As concerns this clone: This sample also contains other DNA sequences that code for the same CDR3. The rearrangement links TRBV6-4 to TRBJ1-2; 9 bases align to TRBD1. With V trimmed by 6 bases and J by 6 bases, 8 bases remained unmatched. Germline CDR1 and CDR2: MRHNA and SNTAGT. The CDR3 loop spans 14 amino acids. CDR3 sequence: CASRGQGIYDGYTF. The DNA for the CDR3 is TGTGCCAGCAGGGGACAGGGAATTTACGATGGCTACACCTTC.

The chain combines TRBV4-3 with TRBJ1-2; possible D gene TRBD1, 6 bases. V was pared by 3 bases and J by 1 base, with 15 bases between. In germline, CDR1 is LGHNA, CDR2 YSLEER. There are 16 residues in the CDR3. As DNA, the CDR3 is TGCGCCAGCAGCCATTCAGGACAGCAATATAACTATGGCTACACCTTC. This encodes CASSHSGQQYNYGYTF.

The V gene is TRBV14, the J gene TRBJ2-7, with unresolved D. CDR1 is SGHDN, CDR2 FVKESK, per germline. This CDR3 comprises 13 residues. Deletions cut 3 bases from V and 0 bases from J, with 6 bases between. CDR3 in amino acids: CASSHLDSYEQYF. CDR3 sequence (DNA): TGTGCCAGCAGCCACCTAGACTCCTACGAGCAGTACTTC. Variable domain in full (rest from reference TRBV14 and TRBJ2-7): EAGVTQFPSHSVIEKGQTVTLRCDPISGHDNLYWYRRVMGKEIKFLLHFVKESKQDESGMPNNRFLAERTGGTYSTLKVQPAELEDSGVYFCASSHLDSYEQYFGPGTRLTVT.